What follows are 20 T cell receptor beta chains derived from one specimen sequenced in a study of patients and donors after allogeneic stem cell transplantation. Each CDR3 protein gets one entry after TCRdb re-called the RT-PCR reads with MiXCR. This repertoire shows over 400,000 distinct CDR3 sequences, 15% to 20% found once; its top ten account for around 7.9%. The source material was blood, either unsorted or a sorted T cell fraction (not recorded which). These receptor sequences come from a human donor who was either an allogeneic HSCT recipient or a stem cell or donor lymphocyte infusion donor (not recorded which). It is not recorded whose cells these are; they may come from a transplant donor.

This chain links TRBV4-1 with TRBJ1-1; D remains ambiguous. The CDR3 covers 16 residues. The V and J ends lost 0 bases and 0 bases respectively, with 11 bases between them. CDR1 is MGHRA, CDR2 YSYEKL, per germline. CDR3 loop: CASSQEWVALNTEAFF. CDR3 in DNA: TGCGCCAGCAGCCAAGAATGGGTAGCGTTGAACACTGAAGCTTTCTTT.

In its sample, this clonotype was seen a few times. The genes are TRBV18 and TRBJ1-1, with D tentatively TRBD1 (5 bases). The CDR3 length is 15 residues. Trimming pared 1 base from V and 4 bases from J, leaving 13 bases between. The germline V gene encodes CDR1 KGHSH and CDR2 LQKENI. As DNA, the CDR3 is TGTGCCAGCTCACCACTTTGGGGCGGAGGCACTGAAGCTTTCTTT. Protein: CASSPLWGGGTEAFF.

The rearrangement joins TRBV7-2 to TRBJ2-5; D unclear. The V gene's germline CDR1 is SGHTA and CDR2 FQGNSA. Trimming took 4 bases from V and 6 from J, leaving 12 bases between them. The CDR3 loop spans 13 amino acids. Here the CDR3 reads CASSSDLWKTQYF. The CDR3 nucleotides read TGTGCCAGCAGCTCCGACCTTTGGAAGACCCAGTACTTC.

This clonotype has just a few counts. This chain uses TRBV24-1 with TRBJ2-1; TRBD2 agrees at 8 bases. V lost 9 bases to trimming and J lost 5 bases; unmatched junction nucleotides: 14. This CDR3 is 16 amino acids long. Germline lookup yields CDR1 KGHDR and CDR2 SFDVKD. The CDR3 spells CATVGLGTSGNNEQFF. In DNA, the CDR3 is TGTGCCACCGTCGGGTTAGGTACTAGCGGAAACAATGAGCAGTTCTTC.

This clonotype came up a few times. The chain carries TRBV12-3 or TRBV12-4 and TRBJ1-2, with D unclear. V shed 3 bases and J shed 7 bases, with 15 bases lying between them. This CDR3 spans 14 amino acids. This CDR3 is CASSFSQRVVGYTF. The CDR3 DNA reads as TGTGCCAGCAGTTTTTCCCAGCGTGTGGTTGGCTACACCTTC.

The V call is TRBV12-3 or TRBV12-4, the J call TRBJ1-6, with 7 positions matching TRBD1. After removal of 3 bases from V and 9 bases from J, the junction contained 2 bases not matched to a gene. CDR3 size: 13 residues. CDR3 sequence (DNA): TGTGCCAGCAGTTTGAACAGGGGTTCACCCCTCCACTTT. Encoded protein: CASSLNRGSPLHF.

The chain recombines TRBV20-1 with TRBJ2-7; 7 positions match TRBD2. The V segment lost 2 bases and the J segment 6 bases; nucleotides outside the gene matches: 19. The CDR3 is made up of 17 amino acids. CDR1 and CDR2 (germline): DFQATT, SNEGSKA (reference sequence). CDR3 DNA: TGCAGTGCTAGACTCTCCCGCGGGGAGGGCCCCGCTTCCGAGCAGTACTTC. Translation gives CSARLSRGEGPASEQYF.

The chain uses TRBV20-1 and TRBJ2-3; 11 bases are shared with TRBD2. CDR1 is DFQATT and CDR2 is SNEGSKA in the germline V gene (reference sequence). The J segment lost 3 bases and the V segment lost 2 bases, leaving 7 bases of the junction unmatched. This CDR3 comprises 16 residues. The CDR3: CSARSGTSGLTDTQYF. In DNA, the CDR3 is TGCAGTGCTAGATCCGGGACTAGCGGACTAACAGATACGCAGTATTTT.

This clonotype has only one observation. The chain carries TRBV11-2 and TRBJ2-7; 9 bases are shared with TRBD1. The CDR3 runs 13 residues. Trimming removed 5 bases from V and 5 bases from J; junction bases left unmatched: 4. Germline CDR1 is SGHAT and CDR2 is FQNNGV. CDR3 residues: CASSTDRGNEQYF. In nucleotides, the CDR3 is TGTGCCAGCAGCACGGACAGGGGAAACGAGCAGTACTTC.

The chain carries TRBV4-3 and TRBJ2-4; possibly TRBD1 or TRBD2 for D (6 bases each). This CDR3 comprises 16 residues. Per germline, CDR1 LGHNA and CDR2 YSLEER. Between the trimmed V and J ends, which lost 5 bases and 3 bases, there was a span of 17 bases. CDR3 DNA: TGCGCCAGCAGCATGGGGGGCCAATGGGGCAAAAACATTCAGTACTTC. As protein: CASSMGGQWGKNIQYF.

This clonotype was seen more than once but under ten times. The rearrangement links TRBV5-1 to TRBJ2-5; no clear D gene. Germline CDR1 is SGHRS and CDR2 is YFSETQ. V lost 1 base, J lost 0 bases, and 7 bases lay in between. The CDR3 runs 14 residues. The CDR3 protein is CASSLQRNQETQYF. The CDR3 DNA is TGCGCCAGCAGCTTGCAACGGAACCAAGAGACCCAGTACTTC.

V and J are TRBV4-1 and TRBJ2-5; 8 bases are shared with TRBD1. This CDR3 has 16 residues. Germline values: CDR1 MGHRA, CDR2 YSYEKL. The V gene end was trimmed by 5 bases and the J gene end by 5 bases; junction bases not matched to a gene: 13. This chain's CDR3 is CASSKVLARGPETQYF. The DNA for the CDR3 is TGCGCCAGCAGCAAAGTCCTAGCCAGGGGGCCGGAGACCCAGTACTTC.

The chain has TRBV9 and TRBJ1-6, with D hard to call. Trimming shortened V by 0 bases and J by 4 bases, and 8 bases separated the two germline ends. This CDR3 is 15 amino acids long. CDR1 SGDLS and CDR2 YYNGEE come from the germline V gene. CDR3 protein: CASSVVGVYNSPLHF. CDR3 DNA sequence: TGTGCCAGCAGCGTAGTGGGTGTGTATAATTCACCCCTCCACTTT.

This chain's CDR3 is CASSQDAHREQYF. CDR3 sequence (DNA): TGCGCCAGCAGCCAAGACGCCCACCGCGAGCAGTACTTC. The chain has TRBV4-3 and TRBJ2-7, with unresolved D. There are 13 residues in the CDR3. V was clipped by 0 bases and J by 6 bases, with 9 bases between them. Germline-derived CDR1 and CDR2 are LGHNA and YSLEER.

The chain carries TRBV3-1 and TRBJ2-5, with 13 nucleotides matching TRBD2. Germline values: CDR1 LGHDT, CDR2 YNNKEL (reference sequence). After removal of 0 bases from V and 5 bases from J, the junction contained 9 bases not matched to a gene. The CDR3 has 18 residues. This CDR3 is CASSQDLRTSGSKETQYF. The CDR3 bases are TGTGCCAGCAGCCAAGATCTTCGGACTAGCGGGAGTAAGGAGACCCAGTACTTC.

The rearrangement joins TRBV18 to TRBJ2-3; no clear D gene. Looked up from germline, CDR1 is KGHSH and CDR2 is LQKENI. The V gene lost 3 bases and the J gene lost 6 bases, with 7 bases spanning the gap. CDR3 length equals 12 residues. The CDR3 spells CASSPPWDTQYF. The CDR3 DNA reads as TGTGCCAGCTCACCCCCCTGGGATACGCAGTATTTT. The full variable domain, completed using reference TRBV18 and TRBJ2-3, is NAGVMQNPRHLVRRRGQEARLRCSPMKGHSHVYWYRQLPEEGLKFMVYLQKENIIDESGMPKERFSAEFPKEGPSILRIQQVVRGDSAAYFCASSPPWDTQYFGPGTRLTVL.

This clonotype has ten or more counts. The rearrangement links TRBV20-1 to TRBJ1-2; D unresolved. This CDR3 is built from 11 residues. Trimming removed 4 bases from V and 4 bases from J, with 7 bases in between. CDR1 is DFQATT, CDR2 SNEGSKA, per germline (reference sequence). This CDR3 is CSAKRGYGYTF. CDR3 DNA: TGCAGTGCTAAAAGAGGCTATGGCTACACCTTC.

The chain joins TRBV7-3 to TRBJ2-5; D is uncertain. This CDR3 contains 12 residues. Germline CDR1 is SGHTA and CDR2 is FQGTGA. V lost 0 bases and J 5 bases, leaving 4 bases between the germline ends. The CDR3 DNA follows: TGTGCCAGCAGCTTAACGCCCGAGACCCAGTACTTC. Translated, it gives CASSLTPETQYF.

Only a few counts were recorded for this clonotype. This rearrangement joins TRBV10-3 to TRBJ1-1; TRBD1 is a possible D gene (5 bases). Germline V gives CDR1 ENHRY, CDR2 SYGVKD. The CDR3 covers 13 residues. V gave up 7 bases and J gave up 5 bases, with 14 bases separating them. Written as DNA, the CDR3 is TGTGCCATCAACAGACAGAAAGGGACTGAAGCTTTCTTT. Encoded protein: CAINRQKGTEAFF.

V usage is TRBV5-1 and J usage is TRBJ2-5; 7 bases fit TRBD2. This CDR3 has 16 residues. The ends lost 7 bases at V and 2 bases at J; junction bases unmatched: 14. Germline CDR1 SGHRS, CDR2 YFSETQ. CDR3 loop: CASSQGGVGRQETQYF. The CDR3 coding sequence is TGCGCCAGCTCCCAGGGAGGGGTTGGGCGGCAAGAGACCCAGTACTTC.